Below are 12 T cell receptor beta chains sequenced from a single sample in a study of beta chain features in type 1 diabetes. Sequencing targeted expressed TCRB transcripts, as all isolated RNA had been reverse transcribed. Some clones are missing from TCRdb's copy, which holds only in-frame ones; the method was immunoSEQ multiplex PCR. This sample yields hundreds of thousands of clones, of which roughly two thirds are seen a single time; around 0.05% belongs to the top ten. Sequences were obtained from naive CD4+ T cells from blood. The receptors originated from a man aged 30 to 39 in good health.

The CDR3 coding sequence is TGTGCCAGCAGACCCATTCCGATGGGCGAGCAGTACTTC. It yields the protein CASRPIPMGEQYF. The rearrangement uses TRBV28 and TRBJ2-7; D not certain. The CDR3 sequence is 13 residues long. Deletions cut 6 bases from V and 6 bases from J, with 15 bases between. Looked up from germline, CDR1 is MDHEN and CDR2 is SYDVKM.

V gene TRBV19 combines with J gene TRBJ1-5, with TRBD1 matching over 7 bases. Germline-derived CDR1 and CDR2 are LNHDA and SQIVND (reference sequence). The CDR3 covers 13 residues. Unmatched junction bases numbered 3, after V lost 5 bases and J lost 5 bases. The CDR3: CASSQGEDQPQHF. For the CDR3, the DNA is TGTGCCAGTAGTCAGGGGGAAGATCAGCCCCAGCATTTT.

The chain is built from TRBV29-1 and TRBJ2-7, with TRBD2 matching over 9 bases. The closer fit of TRBJ2-1 to the DNA end suggests the J call may be wrong. Per the germline V gene, CDR1 is SQVTM and CDR2 is ANQGSEA. The length of the CDR3 is 14 residues. CDR3 coding DNA: TGCAGCGTTGAAGGAGGGACTAGCCCATGGGAGCAGTTCTTC. Translation: CSVEGGTSPWEQFF.

This clone was seen once. The V and J genes are TRBV11-2 and TRBJ2-2; unclear D gene. V lost 4 bases, J lost 7 bases, and 10 bases lay in between. The CDR3 covers 13 residues. The germline V gene encodes CDR1 SGHAT and CDR2 FQNNGV. The CDR3 DNA reads TGTGCCAGCAGCTCCCCCCATTTCGGGGAGCTGTTTTTT. Protein sequence: CASSSPHFGELFF.

About this clone itself: One end of the junction does not line up with germline, which may come from a read error. The chain uses TRBV30 and TRBJ2-5; D not resolved. In germline, CDR1 is GTSNPN, CDR2 SVGIG (reference sequence). This CDR3 has 13 residues. CDR3 protein: CAWSSNPPGNPNF. The CDR3 DNA follows: TGTGCCTGGAGTTCTAATCCCCCAGGAAATCCTAACTTC.

CDR3 loop: CASSAYRGQAYNEQFF. As DNA, the CDR3 is TGTGCCAGCAGTGCCTACAGGGGCCAGGCCTACAATGAGCAGTTCTTC. The V and J genes are TRBV25-1 and TRBJ2-1, with TRBD1 identical over 7 bases. The length of the CDR3 is 16 residues. CDR1 MGHDK and CDR2 SYGVNS come from the germline V gene. Trimming cost V 4 bases and J 2 bases; bases outside gene matches: 8.

This clone was observed a single time. The rearrangement joins TRBV4-1 to TRBJ2-4, with D possibly matching TRBD2 (6 bases). The CDR3 totals 13 residues. V lost 3 bases, J lost 4 bases, and 7 bases lay in between. CDR1 and CDR2 from the germline V gene are MGHRA and YSYEKL. CDR3 protein: CASSQTRKNIQYF. The CDR3 DNA reads TGCGCCAGCAGCCAGACTAGGAAAAACATTCAGTACTTC.

J is TRBJ2-1 and V is TRBV30, with a possible D match to TRBD2 (5 bases). CDR3 size: 13 residues. Germline CDR1 is GTSNPN and CDR2 is SVGIG (reference sequence). V lost 0 bases, J lost 6 bases, and 9 bases lay in between. Here the CDR3 reads CAWSVGVRNEQFF. The DNA for the CDR3 is TGTGCCTGGAGTGTCGGGGTCCGCAATGAGCAGTTCTTC.

The chain carries TRBV9 and TRBJ2-3, with 9 bases lining up with TRBD2. Germline V CDR1 and CDR2: SGDLS, YYNGEE. The CDR3 loop spans 15 amino acids. V shed 3 bases and J 2 bases; nucleotides not matched to a gene: 4. For the CDR3, the DNA is TGTGCCAGCAGCGGGGCTAGCGGGACCACAGATACGCAGTATTTT. It specifies CASSGASGTTDTQYF.

This clone was observed a single time. This rearrangement joins TRBV4-1 to TRBJ1-2; TRBD1 might be the D (6 bases). Germline CDR1 is MGHRA and CDR2 is YSYEKL. The CDR3 runs 15 residues. Trimming took off 6 bases at V and 1 base at J, with 15 bases between the two ends. The CDR3 sequence: CASRGNRVNNYGYTF. The CDR3, as DNA: TGCGCCAGCAGAGGGAACAGGGTAAATAACTATGGCTACACCTTC.

The V and J genes are TRBV18 and TRBJ2-5; D ambiguous. Per the germline V gene, CDR1 is KGHSH and CDR2 is LQKENI. V was cut by 6 bases and J by 3 bases, with 14 bases left in between. CDR3 size: 14 residues. The CDR3 region is CASSLVLAEETQYF. The CDR3 DNA reads TGTGCCAGCTCGTTGGTATTAGCCGAAGAGACCCAGTACTTC.

The gene calls are TRBV30 and TRBJ1-2; 7 bases agree with TRBD1. V gave up 3 bases and J gave up 5 bases; unmatched junction bases: 15. The CDR3 is 16 amino acids. Germline V gene sequence: CDR1 GTSNPN, CDR2 SVGIG (reference sequence). Here the CDR3 DNA reads TGTGCCTGGAGCAAATCTAACCGGGACAGCCAATATGGCTACACCTTC. Amino acids: CAWSKSNRDSQYGYTF. Full variable domain (rest looked up from reference TRBV30 and TRBJ1-2): SQTIHQWPATLVQPVGSPLSLECTVEGTSNPNLYWYRQAAGRGLQLLFYSVGIGQISSEVPQNLSASRPQDRQFILSSKKLLLSDSGFYLCAWSKSNRDSQYGYTFGSGTRLTVV.